This TCR beta chain is from a study of blood T cell repertoires in COVID-19. Sequenced by immunoSEQ multiplex PCR; TCRdb stores in-frame clones only, minus some. Here the sample spans some 200,000 clones, approximately 83% being singletons. The CDR3 is 15 residues long. CDR1 is SNHLY, CDR2 FYNNEI, per germline. The trim removed 6 bases at V and 7 bases at J, leaving 9 bases unmatched. The gene calls are TRBV2 and TRBJ1-4, with 9 bases that match TRBD1. The sample comprised peripheral blood. The source is a woman in her twenties or thirties who had recovered from COVID-19. For the CDR3, the DNA is TGTGCCAGCAGCGAGGGGACAGGGTGGGTTGAAAAACTGTTTTTT. Encoded protein: CASSEGTGWVEKLFF.